This TCR beta chain was observed in a study of regulatory T cells in long-lasting Graves disease. Overall study findings and caveats: Whereas 966 public clonotypes were shared by new patients, persistent patients shared more, at over 2,500.

Time point noted: newly diagnosed GD, antithyroid drugs for less than 3 months. PBMC RNA served as the TCR library source. Germline CDR1 is MNHNS and CDR2 is SASEGT. V shed 2 bases and J 7 bases; nucleotides not matched to a gene: 7. This CDR3 contains 15 residues. iRepertoire HTBI primers and Arm-PCR of CDR3 regions built TCR beta libraries. MiXCR, applied by TCRdb to the multiplex PCR reads, yields one record per CDR3 protein. This sample has hundreds of thousands of distinct CDR3 sequences; approximately 15% occur once, and the top ten carry around a sixth. At least ten counts were recorded for this clonotype. Its specificity is unknown. This same sample was also part of a study on T cells in Graves' hyperthyroidism and ophthalmopathy. This second study says: Exclusions: uncontrolled infection, other autoimmune disease, pregnancy, lactation.

This sequence originates from a woman in her 30s with Graves disease. The material sequenced was peripheral blood mononuclear cells (PBMCs), taken at new diagnosis, from a patient treated with antithyroid drugs. This sequence joins TRBV6-1 and TRBJ1-5; the match to TRBD1 covers 8 bases. The chain's CDR3 is CASSELRQGRQPQHF. Written as DNA, the CDR3 is TGTGCCAGCAGTGAATTGAGACAGGGGCGGCAGCCCCAGCATTTT.